This is a list of T cell receptor beta chains from one sample in a study of monozygotic twins with inflammatory bowel disease. TCRdb re-called the 5' RACE reads and gives one entry per CDR3 protein, without DNA. The table lists some 330,000 distinct CDR3 sequences. Sequenced input: blood. Receptors were obtained from a human donor with ulcerative colitis or Crohn's disease, or a healthy co-twin of an affected twin (not recorded which). Both conserved end residues are part of each CDR3.

cdr3_length j_call v_call cdr3_aa
16 TRBJ2-7 TRBV18 CASSPFPTASSYEQYF
16 TRBJ2-5 TRBV18 CASSPLSYTNQETQYF
12 TRBJ1-6 TRBV7-2 CASSFRRPPLHF
16 TRBJ2-1 TRBV14 CASSPLGGTSRNEQFF
14 TRBJ2-3 TRBV6-1 CASRVAGLGDTQYF
14 TRBJ2-7 TRBV10-2 CASTGTGGFNEQYF
13 TRBJ1-1 TRBV7-2 CASSSWGNTEAFF
19 TRBJ2-7 TRBV25-1 CASSALGGGDRGRVYEQYF
15 TRBJ2-3 TRBV6-1 CASRTSGSSTDTQYF
13 TRBJ2-2 TRBV27 CASMGAVAGELFF
16 TRBJ2-3 TRBV7-2 CASSLEGLAPTDTQYF
14 TRBJ2-3 TRBV7-2 CASSLTRSTDTQYF
15 TRBJ2-3 TRBV20-1 CSARRGGPSTDTQYF
13 TRBJ1-2 TRBV25-1 CASSEYGSGHYTF
13 TRBJ2-1 TRBV7-9 CASSTGTVNEQFF
16 TRBJ2-7 TRBV5-1 CASSPHGMTGGDEQYF
12 TRBJ2-7 TRBV10-3 CAISDRAYEQYF
15 TRBJ2-3 TRBV7-9 CASSLSSGGLDTQYF